These T cell receptor beta chains were read from a single sample in a study of graft-versus-host responses after intestinal transplantation. Antigens for these TCRs are unknown. The assay was immunoSEQ multiplex PCR, and TCRdb's table has in-frame clones only and misses some. The sample contains some 120,000 clones, roughly nine tenths of which appear only once. Sequences were derived from unstimulated CD4+ T cells sorted from spleen or lymph node cells, sampled before intestinal transplant. The origin of the receptors is a human donor who received an intestinal transplant. CDR3s include the opening cysteine and the closing phenylalanine or tryptophan. Each record gives: clone size, J gene, D gene, CDR3 length, V gene, CDR3 DNA, CDR3 protein. A D gene is named only where the DNA matches it firmly. Rows give clone size only sometimes, using once, few, many, or a class for an expanded clone.

once | TRBJ2-3 | - | 15 | TRBV4-1 | TGCGCCAGCAGCCAAGAGTGGGGGAAGACAGATACGCAGTATTTT | CASSQEWGKTDTQYF
- | TRBJ2-4 | - | 15 | TRBV4-1 | TGCGCCAGCAGCCAAGCCACACAGAGGGGAAACATTCAGTACTTC | CASSQATQRGNIQYF
- | TRBJ1-1 | TRBD1 | 15 | TRBV4-1 | TGCGCCAGCAGCCAAGCCGGGACAGGGAGGACTGAAGCTTTCTTT | CASSQAGTGRTEAFF
- | TRBJ2-3 | - | 13 | TRBV5-1 | TGCGCCAGCAGCTTCGAGGGCGCAGATACGCAGTATTTT | CASSFEGADTQYF
few | TRBJ2-1 | - | 13 | TRBV18 | TGTGCCAGCTCACCACTGACTAGGAATGAGCAGTTCTTC | CASSPLTRNEQFF
- | TRBJ2-2 | - | 12 | TRBV4-1 | TGCGCCAGCAGAGGGATCACCGGGGAGCTGTTTTTT | CASRGITGELFF
- | TRBJ1-1 | - | 12 | TRBV7-9 | TGTGCCAGCAGCCCGACCGGCCCAGAAGCTTTCTTT | CASSPTGPEAFF
- | TRBJ2-3 | TRBD1 | 15 | TRBV5-1 | TGCGCCAGCAGCTTGGGGACAGGGGCCACAGATACGCAGTATTTT | CASSLGTGATDTQYF
- | TRBJ1-6 | - | 13 | TRBV2 | TGTGCCAGCAGTGAATCGACGGGATCACCCCTCCACTTT | CASSESTGSPLHF
- | TRBJ2-4 | - | 14 | TRBV19 | TGTGCCAGTAGTTACCAGGGAACCAAAAACATTCAGTACTTC | CASSYQGTKNIQYF
- | TRBJ1-5 | - | 12 | TRBV6-5 | TGTGCCAGCAGCGCGATTAATCAGCCCCAGCATTTT | CASSAINQPQHF
once | TRBJ2-1 | - | 12 | TRBV15 | TGTGCCACCAGGCGTCAAGACAATGAGCAGTTCTTC | CATRRQDNEQFF
- | TRBJ2-1 | - | 10 | TRBV6-5 | TGTGCCAGCAGTTCGAGACTAGTACTCTTC | CASSSRLVLF
- | TRBJ1-2 | TRBD1 | 13 | TRBV5-6 | TGTGCCAGCGGGTACAGGGGGAACTATGGCTACACCTTC | CASGYRGNYGYTF
- | TRBJ2-5 | - | 15 | TRBV7-7 | TGTGCCAGCAGCTTAGCGGGGAGAGACCAAGAGACCCAGTACTTC | CASSLAGRDQETQYF
- | TRBJ2-3 | TRBD2 | 13 | TRBV7-9 | TGTGCCAGCAGCTTTACTAGCGTAGATACGCAGTATTTT | CASSFTSVDTQYF
- | TRBJ2-5 | - | 11 | TRBV7-3 | TGTGCCAGCAGCGGCTGCAAGACCCAGTACTTC | CASSGCKTQYF
- | TRBJ1-3 | TRBD1 | 17 | TRBV7-9 | TGTGCCAGCAGCCAGATCGGGACAGGACCCTCTGGAAACACCATATATTTT | CASSQIGTGPSGNTIYF
- | TRBJ2-7 | - | 16 | TRBV5-1 | TGCGCCAGCAGCGATGGTTTTAGCAGGGTCGCAAACGAGCAGTACTTC | CASSDGFSRVANEQYF
once | TRBJ1-5 | - | 14 | TRBV5-1 | TGCGCCAGCAGCTTGGGTACAGACGGGCAGCCCCAGCATTTT | CASSLGTDGQPQHF
- | TRBJ2-1 | TRBD2 | 15 | TRBV6-6 | TGTGCCAGCAGTTTGGGACTAGCGGGGGTTAATGAGCAGTTCTTC | CASSLGLAGVNEQFF
- | TRBJ2-7 | TRBD1 | 15 | TRBV5-3 | TGTGCCAGAAGCTTGGCCCGGGACAGGGGATACGAGCAGTACTTC | CARSLARDRGYEQYF
- | TRBJ1-2 | - | 13 | TRBV19 | TGTGCCAGTAGTATAGTAGTAAACTATGGCTACACCTTC | CASSIVVNYGYTF
- | TRBJ2-5 | TRBD2 | 15 | TRBV5-1 | TGCGCCAGCAGCGCTAGACTAGCGGGGCAAGAGACCCAGTACTTC | CASSARLAGQETQYF
- | TRBJ2-5 | - | 17 | TRBV11-3 | TGTGCCAGCAGCTTATCTTTTACGACAGGGAGGGGAGAGACCCAGTACTTC | CASSLSFTTGRGETQYF
- | TRBJ2-1 | - | 11 | TRBV4-1 | TGCGCCAGCAGCCAGTCCCATGAGCAGTTCTTC | CASSQSHEQFF
- | TRBJ2-1 | TRBD2 | 19 | TRBV5-1 | TGCGCCAGCAGCGGACGAGGGGGAGCGGGGGCTACCTCCTACAATGAGCAGTTCTTC | CASSGRGGAGATSYNEQFF
- | TRBJ2-3 | - | 14 | TRBV9 | TGTGCCAGCAGCCCTGGGACTGTCACAGATACGCAGTATTTT | CASSPGTVTDTQYF
- | TRBJ2-5 | - | 14 | TRBV30 | TGTGCCTGGAGTCTAGGCCACAGGGTGGAGACCCAGTACTTC | CAWSLGHRVETQYF
- | TRBJ2-2 | TRBD1 | 16 | TRBV5-1 | TGCGCCAGCAGCTTGGGGAACAGGGGATTGGCCGGGGAGCTGTTTTTT | CASSLGNRGLAGELFF
- | TRBJ1-4 | - | 14 | TRBV18 | TGTGCCAGCTCACCCGGACAGTTCAGAGAAAAACTGTTTTTT | CASSPGQFREKLFF
- | TRBJ2-3 | TRBD2 | 15 | TRBV5-1 | TGCGCCAGCAACCCCGAGACTAGCGGGGGGGATACGCAGTATTTT | CASNPETSGGDTQYF
- | TRBJ2-7 | - | 16 | TRBV7-8 | TGTGCCAGCAGCTTGTTACCGGGGGCGAGCTCCTACGAGCAGTACTTC | CASSLLPGASSYEQYF
- | TRBJ1-4 | - | 14 | TRBV4-1 | TGCGCCAGCAGCCAAGGAAGGGGCGATGAAAAACTGTTTTTT | CASSQGRGDEKLFF
- | TRBJ2-1 | - | 13 | TRBV11-2 | TGTGCCAGCAGCTCCGGGGAGGGGGATGAGCAGTTCTTC | CASSSGEGDEQFF
- | TRBJ2-7 | - | 12 | TRBV6-1 | TGTGCCAGCCGGGAAAGGACCTACGAGCAGTACTTC | CASRERTYEQYF
- | TRBJ1-2 | TRBD1 | 16 | TRBV29-1 | TGCAGCGTAGACCTCTCGGGACAGGTATCCAACTATGGCTACACCTTC | CSVDLSGQVSNYGYTF
- | TRBJ1-3 | - | 19 | TRBV7-2 | TGTGCCAGCAGCCTGCAGATTCGGGACTCCCAGAGCCGTGGAAACACCATATATTTT | CASSLQIRDSQSRGNTIYF
- | TRBJ2-3 | - | 14 | TRBV2 | TGTGCCAGCAAAAGCAGGCAGAGCACAGATACGCAGTATTTT | CASKSRQSTDTQYF
- | TRBJ2-1 | - | 13 | TRBV7-8 | TGTGCCAGCAGCTTAGCGCGGGACAATGAGCAGTTCTTC | CASSLARDNEQFF
- | TRBJ1-1 | TRBD1 | 15 | TRBV7-8 | TGTGCCAGCAGCCCGAGACAGGGGGCAGACACTGAAGCTTTCTTT | CASSPRQGADTEAFF
few | TRBJ1-4 | TRBD1 | 16 | TRBV7-9 | TGTGCCAGCAGCTTAGCCTATGGGACAGGGGACGAAAAACTGTTTTTT | CASSLAYGTGDEKLFF
- | TRBJ1-3 | - | 14 | TRBV9 | TGTGCCAGCAGCGTAGAAGGGACTGGAAACACCATATATTTT | CASSVEGTGNTIYF
once | TRBJ1-5 | - | 12 | TRBV7-2 | TGTGCCAGCAGCCCGTGGGATCAGCCCCAGCATTTT | CASSPWDQPQHF
- | TRBJ1-2 | TRBD1 | 14 | TRBV2 | TGTGCCAGCAGGTTGGACAGGAATTACTATGGCTACACCTTC | CASRLDRNYYGYTF
- | TRBJ1-3 | - | 14 | TRBV19 | TGTGCCAGTAAGTCGGGGACTTCTGGAAACACCATATATTTT | CASKSGTSGNTIYF
- | TRBJ2-7 | - | 12 | TRBV6-5 | TGTGCCAGCAGTCTGACAGGCTACGAGCAGTACTTC | CASSLTGYEQYF
- | TRBJ2-1 | TRBD2 | 13 | TRBV5-6 | TGTGCCAGCAGCTTAGCGGGGGGGTATGAGCAGTTCTTC | CASSLAGGYEQFF
- | TRBJ1-3 | - | 17 | TRBV7-8 | TGTGCCAGCAGTTGGCAGGGCCAGGCCTCCTCTGGAAACACCATATATTTT | CASSWQGQASSGNTIYF
- | TRBJ2-7 | - | 13 | TRBV5-1 | TGCGCCAGCAGCTTGGAGTCGGGGTCCGAGCAGTACTTC | CASSLESGSEQYF
- | TRBJ2-5 | - | 14 | TRBV5-4 | TGTGCCAGCAGCTTAGACCTAGCAGGGGAGACCCAGTACTTC | CASSLDLAGETQYF
- | TRBJ1-2 | - | 15 | TRBV18 | TGTGCCAGCTCGCCAAGAGTTACACCTAACTATGGCTACACCTTC | CASSPRVTPNYGYTF
- | TRBJ2-7 | - | 14 | TRBV7-2 | TGTGCCAGCAGCTTAGTCGGGGGTTCCTACGAGCAGTACTTC | CASSLVGGSYEQYF
- | TRBJ1-2 | - | 14 | TRBV5-6 | TGTGCCAGCAGCTTGTTGGGCCAGGGCTATGGCTACACCTTC | CASSLLGQGYGYTF
- | TRBJ2-7 | TRBD1 | 14 | TRBV7-6 | TGTGCCAGCAGCGAGAGGGACAGGGTCTACGAGCAGTACTTC | CASSERDRVYEQYF
- | TRBJ1-2 | TRBD1 | 14 | TRBV5-1 | TGCGCCAGCAGCCGCGGACAGGGGTACTATGGCTACACCTTC | CASSRGQGYYGYTF
- | TRBJ1-6 | - | 15 | TRBV2 | TGTGCCAGCAGTGAACTTGGCAGGACGGATTCACCCCTCCACTTT | CASSELGRTDSPLHF